What follows is one T cell receptor beta chain and its context. The specificity of this receptor is unknown. Base-call qualities are not available, and no considerably larger clone is one nucleotide away. CDR1 and CDR2, looked up from the germline V gene, are SGDLS and YYNGEE. V drops 4 bases and J drops 1 base, leaving 5 bases in between. The CDR3 starts with the cysteine, ends with the phenylalanine, and has 13 residues. Of the read, only the CDR3 DNA is kept; its 39 bases are in frame from base 1. The data were taken from a study of blood T cell repertoires in COVID-19 (dated by TCRdb to 2018 to 2021). Study-level background: Samples covering the acute and convalescent phases of COVID-19 were provided by collaborators in the United States, Italy and Spain. The sample metadata nearly always contained a de-identified subject ID, COVID-19 status, age in years and sex. The samples were drawn from the first 160 participants of the ongoing ImmuneRACE study and from 1,254 subjects provided by 6 global collaborators. The repertoires were released in a freely available public database meant as a resource for research on the immune response to SARS-CoV-2. Where available, HLA class I and class II types were obtained from metadata supplied by the sample provider rather than from assay-based typing. Subjects who had been exposed to COVID-19, were actively infected with it, or had recovered from it provided the deeply sampled blood TCRbeta repertoires that made up the dataset. The prospective study material was composed of cDNA or gDNA derived from T cells, B-cell-depleted T cells, or PBMCs. General study outcomes and caveats: The quantity of clinical and demographic metadata differed by source and by participant and was supplied without curation.

At one collaborating source in Seattle, patients were enrolled during active infection and were followed longitudinally through the course of disease. Collaborating institutions collected whole blood in K2EDTA tubes following their own protocols. For TCRbeta analysis, collaborator samples were shipped as frozen whole blood, as isolated PBMCs, or as DNA extracted from either sample type. TCRbeta CDR3 regions were amplified from genomic DNA using the immunoSEQ Assay, a bias-controlled multiplex PCR. Turning to the authors' computational methods: The number of nucleated cells in each sample was estimated by amplification of reference gene primers within the assay. To quantify the absolute abundance of each unique TCRbeta CDR3 rearrangement, sequence reads were collapsed and filtered. Productive Simpson clonality was computed per sample as the square root of Simpson's diversity index over productive rearrangements. TCRdb retrieved this table from immuneACCESS and kept in-frame rearrangements only. Not all clones are present; in checked studies, unresolved V genes account for under half, and no reason is known for the remainder. V and J calls and clone size follow that table, whereas D and trimming were derived from the DNA. The sample includes about 150,000 clones, with 75% to 90% observed a single time. The biggest ten clones account for roughly an eighth of the sample.

This clonotype was obtained from a young man with COVID-19, enrolled during active disease. Sequencing was performed on peripheral blood. The chain joins TRBV9 to TRBJ2-2; the D segment cannot be called with confidence. The CDR3 region: CASSPKNTGELFF. Here is the DNA: TGTGCCAGCAGCCCAAAGAACACCGGGGAGCTGTTTTTT.